The 14 T cell receptor beta chains presented below share a single source sample, sequenced in a study of blood T cells in healthy people across ages (dated by TCRdb to between 2014 and 2017). The library was obtained by 5' RACE. TCRdb shows the sequencer as Illumina HiSeq 2500. A second PCR of about 6 to 11 cycles was performed with a sample-barcoded 5' primer and a J-beta primer mix. TCRdb reworked the public reads: Q25 trimming with fastp, MiXCR clone assembly, productive beta chains retained. Rows with a matching CDR3 protein are joined into one entry that keeps the most common DNA and genes. The sample records about 1.6 million distinct CDR3 sequences, about 35% of which are singletons. Jointly, the top ten make up around 11% of the sample. The sequenced sample consisted of blood. These receptors originate from a woman in her twenties or thirties in good health.

The chain carries TRBV2 and TRBJ2-5, with D possibly being TRBD2 (7 bases). CDR3 length: 15 amino acids. V lost 3 bases, J lost 4 bases, and 15 bases lay in between. CDR1 is SNHLY and CDR2 is FYNNEI in the germline V gene. CDR3 sequence (DNA): TGTGCCAGCAGTGATGGTGGGGGGGCGGGAGAGACCCAGTACTTC. This gives the protein CASSDGGGAGETQYF.

This clonotype was counted between two and nine times. This chain joins TRBV20-1 and TRBJ2-3; 7 nucleotides line up with TRBD2. The V gene end was trimmed by 0 bases and the J gene end by 4 bases; junction bases not matched to a gene: 13. The CDR3 has 17 amino acids. Looked up from germline, CDR1 is DFQATT and CDR2 is SNEGSKA (reference sequence). CDR3 sequence: CSARDKGGAGVSDTQYF. In nucleotides, the CDR3 is TGCAGTGCTAGAGATAAGGGAGGTGCGGGAGTATCAGATACGCAGTATTTT.

The chain carries TRBV2 and TRBJ1-1; D is unclear. The CDR3 is made up of 12 amino acids. V lost 5 bases and J 4 bases, leaving 8 bases between the germline ends. Germline CDR1 SNHLY, CDR2 FYNNEI. CDR3 DNA: TGTGCCAGCAGTAAGGTGGGCACTGAAGCTTTCTTT. It codes for CASSKVGTEAFF.

This clonotype was seen only a few times. CDR3 DNA: TGCGCCAGCAGCTTCAACCCGGGACAGGGAGAGACCCAGTACTTC. Its protein product is CASSFNPGQGETQYF. The genes are TRBV5-1 and TRBJ2-5; 9 bases align to TRBD1. The germline CDR1 and CDR2 sequences are SGHRS and YFSETQ. This CDR3 is 15 amino acids long. Trimming removed 2 bases from V and 4 bases from J; junction bases left unmatched: 6. Full variable domain (rest looked up from reference TRBV5-1 and TRBJ2-5): KAGVTQTPRYLIKTRGQQVTLSCSPISGHRSVSWYQQTPGQGLQFLFEYFSETQRNKGNFPGRFSGRQFSNSRSEMNVSTLELGDSALYLCASSFNPGQGETQYFGPGTRLLVL.

The table lists this clonotype with many counts. This chain joins TRBV20-1 and TRBJ1-2; D possibly corresponds to TRBD1 (5 bases). This CDR3 has 14 amino acids. Germline V gene data show CDR1 as DFQATT and CDR2 as SNEGSKA (reference sequence). The V end lost 3 bases, the J end lost 5 bases, and 16 bases lay between the germline ends. The CDR3 coding sequence is TGCAGTGCTAGGTCCGGACACGTTGAGTATGGCTACACCTTC. Its protein product is CSARSGHVEYGYTF.

This clonotype was observed a handful of times. The V and J genes are TRBV5-1 and TRBJ2-3; 12 bases are a match to TRBD2. This CDR3 has 18 amino acids. With V trimmed by 7 bases and J by 2 bases, 14 bases remained unmatched. CDR1 SGHRS and CDR2 YFSETQ come from the germline V gene. The CDR3 DNA reads TGCGCCAGCGCCCTCGCGAAGACTAGCGGGGGCGTCACAGATACGCAGTATTTT. It is translated as CASALAKTSGGVTDTQYF.

This clonotype was picked up a small number of times. This sequence joins TRBV11-2 and TRBJ2-5; 7 bases match TRBD2. The V gene's germline CDR1 is SGHAT and CDR2 FQNNGV. This CDR3 region has 14 residues. J was trimmed by 4 bases and V by 5 bases; bases with no gene match: 7. The CDR3 region has the DNA TGTGCCAGCAGCCCCCCGTGGGGGGGAGAGACCCAGTACTTC. It translates to CASSPPWGGETQYF. Full variable domain (outside the CDR3, taken from reference TRBV11-2 and TRBJ2-5): EAGVAQSPRYKIIEKRQSVAFWCNPISGHATLYWYQQILGQGPKLLIQFQNNGVVDDSQLPKDRFSAERLKGVDSTLKIQPAKLEDSAVYLCASSPPWGGETQYFGPGTRLLVL.

The chain carries TRBV9 and TRBJ2-5; maybe TRBD2 (5 bases). CDR1 is SGDLS and CDR2 is YYNGEE in the germline V gene. CDR3 length: 14 residues. V shed 4 bases and J shed 5 bases, with 15 bases lying between them. CDR3 loop: CASSPDYGVETQYF. The CDR3 nucleotides are TGTGCCAGCAGCCCAGATTACGGGGTGGAGACCCAGTACTTC.

V and J are TRBV7-9 and TRBJ2-1; TRBD2 agrees at 9 bases. Losses at the gene ends were 4 bases for V and 9 bases for J; bases not matched to a gene: 16. Germline loops: CDR1 SEHNR, CDR2 FQNEAQ (reference sequence). The CDR3 covers 17 residues. In DNA, the CDR3 is TGTGCCAGCAGCTCCCGGGTAGCGGGAGTAAAATCCGGTGAGCAGTTCTTC. The encoded protein is CASSSRVAGVKSGEQFF.

V usage is TRBV10-3 and J usage is TRBJ2-5; D is unclear. The length of the CDR3 is 14 residues. Trimming pared 7 bases from V and 4 bases from J, leaving 16 bases between. The V gene's germline CDR1 is ENHRY and CDR2 SYGVKD. The CDR3 spells CAINSAKMGETQYF. Here the CDR3 DNA reads TGTGCCATCAATTCGGCCAAGATGGGAGAGACCCAGTACTTC.

The sample holds a few counts of this clonotype. V is TRBV4-1 and J is TRBJ2-7; TRBD1 is a possible D gene (6 bases). V lost 1 base, J lost 4 bases, and 14 bases lay in between. The CDR3 covers 15 residues. Germline V gives CDR1 MGHRA, CDR2 YSYEKL. Here the CDR3 DNA reads TGCGCCAGCAGCCAAGTACCCCACAGGGAATACGAGCAGTACTTC. Translated: CASSQVPHREYEQYF.

The V call is TRBV4-1, the J call TRBJ2-7; D may be TRBD2 (7 bases). The germline V and J ends were trimmed by 4 bases and 2 bases, with 21 bases remaining between them. Looked up from germline, CDR1 is MGHRA and CDR2 is YSYEKL. The CDR3 has 17 residues. For the CDR3, the DNA is TGCGCCAGCAGCCCAGGGAACTCGCGGGGGCCAACCTACGAGCAGTACTTC. Protein product: CASSPGNSRGPTYEQYF.

The V and J genes are TRBV5-1 and TRBJ2-1, with TRBD2 identical over 11 bases. CDR3 size: 16 residues. With 3 bases clipped from V and 6 bases from J, the junction kept 8 bases outside the gene matches. Germline CDR1 and CDR2: SGHRS and YFSETQ. In nucleotides, the CDR3 is TGCGCCAGCAGCTCACAACTAGCGGGGGTAACCAATGAGCAGTTCTTC. Protein sequence: CASSSQLAGVTNEQFF. Filled out from reference TRBV5-1 and TRBJ2-1, the complete variable domain reads KAGVTQTPRYLIKTRGQQVTLSCSPISGHRSVSWYQQTPGQGLQFLFEYFSETQRNKGNFPGRFSGRQFSNSRSEMNVSTLELGDSALYLCASSSQLAGVTNEQFFGPGTRLTVL.

Ten or more counts support this clonotype. The chain joins TRBV10-3 to TRBJ2-1; 16 nucleotides agree with TRBD2. Looked up from germline, CDR1 is ENHRY and CDR2 is SYGVKD. CDR3 size: 18 residues. V shed 0 bases, J shed 6 bases, and the junction held 5 bases outside the gene matches. CDR3 nucleotide sequence: TGTGCCATCAGTGAGTCGGGGACTAGCGGGAGGGCAGCCAATGAGCAGTTCTTC. Translated: CAISESGTSGRAANEQFF.